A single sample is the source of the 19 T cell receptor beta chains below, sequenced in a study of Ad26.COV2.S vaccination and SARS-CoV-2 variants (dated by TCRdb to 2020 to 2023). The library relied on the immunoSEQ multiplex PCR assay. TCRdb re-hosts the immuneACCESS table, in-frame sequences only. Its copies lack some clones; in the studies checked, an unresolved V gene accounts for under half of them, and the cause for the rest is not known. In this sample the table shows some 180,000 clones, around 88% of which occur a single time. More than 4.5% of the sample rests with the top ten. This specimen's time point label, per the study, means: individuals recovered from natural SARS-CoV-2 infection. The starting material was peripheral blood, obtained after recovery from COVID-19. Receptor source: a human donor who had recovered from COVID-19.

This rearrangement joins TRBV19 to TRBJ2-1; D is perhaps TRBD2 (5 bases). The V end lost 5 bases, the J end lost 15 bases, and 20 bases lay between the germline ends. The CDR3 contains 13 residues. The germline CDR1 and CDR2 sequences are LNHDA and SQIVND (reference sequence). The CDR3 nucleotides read TGTGCCAGTAGTCCCGATTGGACTGGATCACCGTTCTTC. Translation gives CASSPDWTGSPFF.

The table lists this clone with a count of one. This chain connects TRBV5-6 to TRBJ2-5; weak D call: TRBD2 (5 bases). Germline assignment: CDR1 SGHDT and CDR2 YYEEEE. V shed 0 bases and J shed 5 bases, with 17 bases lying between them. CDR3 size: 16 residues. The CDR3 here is CASSLGGPGSTETQYF. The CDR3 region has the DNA TGTGCCAGCAGCTTGGGAGGGCCGGGTAGCACTGAGACCCAGTACTTC.

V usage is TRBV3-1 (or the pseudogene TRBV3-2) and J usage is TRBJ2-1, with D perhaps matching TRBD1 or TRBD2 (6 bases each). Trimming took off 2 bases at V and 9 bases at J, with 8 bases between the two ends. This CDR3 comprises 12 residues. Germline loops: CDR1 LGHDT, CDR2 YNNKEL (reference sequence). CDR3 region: CASSQRGREQFF. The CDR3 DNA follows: TGTGCCAGCAGCCAACGGGGGCGTGAGCAGTTCTTC.

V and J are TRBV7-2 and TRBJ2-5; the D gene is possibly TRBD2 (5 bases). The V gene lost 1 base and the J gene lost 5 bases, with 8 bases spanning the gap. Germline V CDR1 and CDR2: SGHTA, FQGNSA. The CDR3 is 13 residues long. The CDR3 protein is CASSLGRWETQYF. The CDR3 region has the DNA TGTGCCAGCAGCTTAGGGAGGTGGGAGACCCAGTACTTC.

The CDR3, as DNA: TGCAGCGTTGGTTACGAACGGAACTATGGCTACACCTTC. This sequence encodes CSVGYERNYGYTF. The chain uses TRBV29-1 and TRBJ1-2, with no clear D. There are 13 residues in the CDR3. With 4 bases removed from V and 2 bases from J, the gap between germline ends came to 11 bases. The germline V gene has CDR1 SQVTM and CDR2 ANQGSEA.

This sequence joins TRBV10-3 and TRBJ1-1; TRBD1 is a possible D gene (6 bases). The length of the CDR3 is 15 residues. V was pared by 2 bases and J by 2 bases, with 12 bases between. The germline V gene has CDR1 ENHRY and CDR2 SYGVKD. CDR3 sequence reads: CAISERGTQNTEAFF. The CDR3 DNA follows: TGTGCCATCAGTGAGCGGGGGACACAAAACACTGAAGCTTTCTTT.

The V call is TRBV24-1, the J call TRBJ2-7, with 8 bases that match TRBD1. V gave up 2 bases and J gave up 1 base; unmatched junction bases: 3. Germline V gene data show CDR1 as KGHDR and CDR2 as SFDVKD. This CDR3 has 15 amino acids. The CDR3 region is CATSDWTGFSYEQYF. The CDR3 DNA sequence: TGTGCCACCAGTGATTGGACAGGGTTTTCCTACGAGCAGTACTTC.

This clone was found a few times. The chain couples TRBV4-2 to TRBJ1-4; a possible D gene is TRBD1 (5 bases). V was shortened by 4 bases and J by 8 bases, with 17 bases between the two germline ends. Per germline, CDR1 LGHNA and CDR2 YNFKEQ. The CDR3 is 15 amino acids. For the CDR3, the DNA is TGTGCCAGCAGCCCGTCCCACGGGGCGCAAGAAAAACTGTTTTTT. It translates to CASSPSHGAQEKLFF.

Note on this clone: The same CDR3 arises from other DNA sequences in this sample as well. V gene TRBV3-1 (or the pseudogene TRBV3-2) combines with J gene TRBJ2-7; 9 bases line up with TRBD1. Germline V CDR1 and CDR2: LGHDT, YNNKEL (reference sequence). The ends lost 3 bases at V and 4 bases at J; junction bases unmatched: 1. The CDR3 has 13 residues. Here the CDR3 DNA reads TGTGCCAGCAGCCAGGGGACAGGGTACGAGCAGTACTTC. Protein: CASSQGTGYEQYF.

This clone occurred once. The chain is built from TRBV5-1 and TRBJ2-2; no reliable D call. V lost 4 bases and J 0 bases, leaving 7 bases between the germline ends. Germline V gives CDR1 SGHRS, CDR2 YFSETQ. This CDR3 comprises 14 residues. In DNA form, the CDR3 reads TGCGCCAGCAGCATACGCACGAACACCGGGGAGCTGTTTTTT. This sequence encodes CASSIRTNTGELFF.

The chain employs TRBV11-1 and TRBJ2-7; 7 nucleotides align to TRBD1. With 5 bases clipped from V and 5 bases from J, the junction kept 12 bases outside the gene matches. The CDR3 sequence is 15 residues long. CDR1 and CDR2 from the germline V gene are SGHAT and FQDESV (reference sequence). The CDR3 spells CASSPINRGMDEQYF. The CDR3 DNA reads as TGTGCCAGCAGCCCAATTAACAGGGGAATGGACGAGCAGTACTTC.

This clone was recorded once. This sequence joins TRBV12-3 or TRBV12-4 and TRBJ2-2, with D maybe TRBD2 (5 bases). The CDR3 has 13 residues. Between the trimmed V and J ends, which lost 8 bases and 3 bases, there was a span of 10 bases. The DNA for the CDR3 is TGTGCCAGCGCCTGGAGGTACACCGGGGAGCTGTTTTTT. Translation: CASAWRYTGELFF.

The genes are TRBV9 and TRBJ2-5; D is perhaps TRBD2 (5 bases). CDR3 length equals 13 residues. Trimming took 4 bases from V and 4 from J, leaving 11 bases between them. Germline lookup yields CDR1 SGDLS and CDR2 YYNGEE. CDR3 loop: CASSPPGRETQYF. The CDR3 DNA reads TGTGCCAGCAGCCCCCCGGGAAGAGAGACCCAGTACTTC.

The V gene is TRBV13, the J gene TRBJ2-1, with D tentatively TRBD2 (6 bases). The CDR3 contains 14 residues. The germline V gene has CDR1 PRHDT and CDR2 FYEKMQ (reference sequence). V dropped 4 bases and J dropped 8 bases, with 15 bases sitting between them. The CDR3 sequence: CASSSQLAGDEQFF. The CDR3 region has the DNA TGTGCCAGCAGCTCCCAACTAGCCGGGGATGAGCAGTTCTTC. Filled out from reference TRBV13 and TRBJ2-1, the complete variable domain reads AAGVIQSPRHLIKEKRETATLKCYPIPRHDTVYWYQQGPGQDPQFLISFYEKMQSDKGSIPDRFSAQQFSDYHSELNMSSLELGDSALYFCASSSQLAGDEQFFGPGTRLTVL.

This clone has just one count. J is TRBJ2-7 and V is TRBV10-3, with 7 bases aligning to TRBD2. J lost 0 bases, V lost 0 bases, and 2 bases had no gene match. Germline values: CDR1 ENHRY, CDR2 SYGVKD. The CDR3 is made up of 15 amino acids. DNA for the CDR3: TGTGCCATCAGTGAGTCGAAGCGGGGCTCCTACGAGCAGTACTTC. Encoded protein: CAISESKRGSYEQYF.

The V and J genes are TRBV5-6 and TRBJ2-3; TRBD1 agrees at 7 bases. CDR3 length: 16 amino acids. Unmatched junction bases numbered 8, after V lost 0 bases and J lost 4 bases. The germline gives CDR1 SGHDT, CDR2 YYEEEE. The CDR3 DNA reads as TGTGCCAGCAGCTTGGCTGGGACAGTTGGTGCAGATACGCAGTATTTT. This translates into CASSLAGTVGADTQYF.

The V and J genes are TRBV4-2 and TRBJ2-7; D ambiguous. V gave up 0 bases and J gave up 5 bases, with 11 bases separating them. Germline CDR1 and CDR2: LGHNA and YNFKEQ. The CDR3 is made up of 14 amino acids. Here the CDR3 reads CASSQDRGNHEQYF. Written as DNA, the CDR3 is TGTGCCAGCAGCCAAGATCGTGGCAACCACGAGCAGTACTTC.

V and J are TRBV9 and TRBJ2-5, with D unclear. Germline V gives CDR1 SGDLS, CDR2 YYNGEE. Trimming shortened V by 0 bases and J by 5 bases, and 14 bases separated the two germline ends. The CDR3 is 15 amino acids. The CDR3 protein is CASSVGAINGETQYF. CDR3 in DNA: TGTGCCAGCAGCGTAGGAGCAATCAACGGGGAGACCCAGTACTTC.

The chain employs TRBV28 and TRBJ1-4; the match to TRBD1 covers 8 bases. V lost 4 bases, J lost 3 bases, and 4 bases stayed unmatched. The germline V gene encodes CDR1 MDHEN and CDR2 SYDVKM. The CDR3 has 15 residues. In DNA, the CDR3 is TGTGCCAGCAGTTCAACAGGGGGAGCTAATGAAAAACTGTTTTTT. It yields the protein CASSSTGGANEKLFF.